These 9 T cell receptor beta chains were sequenced from one sample in a study of T cell responses to AZD1222 COVID-19 vaccine. Sequenced by immunoSEQ multiplex PCR; TCRdb stores in-frame clones only, minus some. The repertoire holds 100,000 to 150,000 clones, with approximately 90% as singletons. The source material was peripheral blood, sampled on day 0 of AZD1222 vaccination. The origin of the receptors is an adult in good health.

The chain carries TRBV6-4 and TRBJ2-1, with TRBD2 matching over 8 bases. CDR1 is MRHNA and CDR2 is SNTAGT in the germline V gene. Losses at the gene ends were 3 bases for V and 8 bases for J; bases not matched to a gene: 9. The CDR3 is 15 amino acids. The CDR3 bases are TGTGCCAGCAGTGAGGTCGGGACTAGTGGCGATGAGCAGTTCTTC. It is translated as CASSEVGTSGDEQFF.

The chain carries TRBV2 and TRBJ1-5; 9 nucleotides agree with TRBD1. Germline CDR1 reads SNHLY; CDR2 reads FYNNEI. V shed 6 bases and J 7 bases; nucleotides not matched to a gene: 10. The CDR3 spans 15 residues. The CDR3, as DNA: TGTGCCAGCAGCACCGGGACAGGGCAAGTCCAGCCCCAGCATTTT. It is translated as CASSTGTGQVQPQHF.

The chain uses TRBV12-3 or TRBV12-4 and TRBJ1-2, with D unresolved. CDR3 size: 13 residues. The germline V and J ends were trimmed by 7 bases and 5 bases, with 14 bases remaining between them. Written as DNA, the CDR3 is TGTGCCAGCACCGGCGGGCCCGGATATGGCTACACCTTC. Translating it yields CASTGGPGYGYTF.

The count of this clone is one. This chain links TRBV30 with TRBJ1-3, with TRBD1 matching 7 bases. J lost 6 bases, V lost 1 base, and 3 bases had no gene match. The CDR3 contains 13 residues. Looked up from germline, CDR1 is GTSNPN and CDR2 is SVGIG (reference sequence). CDR3 loop: CAWSGQGENTIYF. CDR3 DNA sequence: TGTGCCTGGAGTGGACAGGGCGAAAACACCATATATTTT.

The chain carries TRBV4-3 and TRBJ1-2; the D is unclear. Germline values: CDR1 LGHNA, CDR2 YSLEER. V was pared by 0 bases and J by 4 bases, with 15 bases between. The CDR3 contains 16 residues. The CDR3 loop is CASSQDTGRNSYGYTF. CDR3 sequence (DNA): TGCGCCAGCAGCCAAGATACCGGCAGGAACTCCTATGGCTACACCTTC.

The V call is TRBV5-6, the J call TRBJ1-2; TRBD1 matches 7 bases. CDR1 SGHDT and CDR2 YYEEEE come from the germline V gene. The CDR3 spans 13 residues. V trimming: 4 bases; J trimming: 2 bases; junction bases outside the gene matches: 2. The CDR3 protein is CASSRGQNYGYTF. The CDR3, as DNA: TGTGCCAGCAGCCGGGGACAGAACTATGGCTACACCTTC.

This clone was counted once. The rearrangement links TRBV20-1 to TRBJ1-5; the D gene is possibly TRBD1 (6 bases). V was trimmed by 3 bases and J by 4 bases, leaving 13 bases between them. The CDR3 has 14 amino acids. CDR1 and CDR2 (germline): DFQATT, SNEGSKA (reference sequence). The CDR3 here is CSASWGAGNQPQHF. The CDR3, as DNA: TGCAGTGCTAGTTGGGGGGCCGGGAATCAGCCCCAGCATTTT.

This clone was observed a handful of times. The gene calls are TRBV6-4 and TRBJ1-1; 12 bases are a match to TRBD1. The CDR3 extends over 17 amino acids. The ends lost 5 bases at V and 6 bases at J; junction bases unmatched: 13. Germline values: CDR1 MRHNA, CDR2 SNTAGT. For the CDR3, the DNA is TGTGCCAGCAGTCAAACCGGGACAGGGGGCGAAGGGTCTGAAGCTTTCTTT. Translation gives CASSQTGTGGEGSEAFF.

The chain couples TRBV14 to TRBJ1-2; no reliable D call. The CDR3 length is 15 residues. V was clipped by 0 bases and J by 8 bases, with 16 bases between them. Per germline, CDR1 SGHDN and CDR2 FVKESK. CDR3 DNA: TGTGCCAGCAGCCAAGATCTTGGCGGAATAGGGGGCTACACCTTC. Translation: CASSQDLGGIGGYTF. The full variable domain, completed using reference TRBV14 and TRBJ1-2, is EAGVTQFPSHSVIEKGQTVTLRCDPISGHDNLYWYRRVMGKEIKFLLHFVKESKQDESGMPNNRFLAERTGGTYSTLKVQPAELEDSGVYFCASSQDLGGIGGYTFGSGTRLTVV.